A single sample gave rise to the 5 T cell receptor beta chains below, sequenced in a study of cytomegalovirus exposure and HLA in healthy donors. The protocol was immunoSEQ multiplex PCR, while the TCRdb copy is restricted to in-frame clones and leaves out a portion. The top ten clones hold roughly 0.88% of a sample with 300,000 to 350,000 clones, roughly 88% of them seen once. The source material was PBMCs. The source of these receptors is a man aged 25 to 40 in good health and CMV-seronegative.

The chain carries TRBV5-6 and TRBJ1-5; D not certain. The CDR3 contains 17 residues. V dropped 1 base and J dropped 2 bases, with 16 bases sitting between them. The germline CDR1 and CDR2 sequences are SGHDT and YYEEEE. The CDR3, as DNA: TGTGCCAGCAGCTTGAGGGTCGGCCGGGGAGGCAATCAGCCCCAGCATTTT. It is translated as CASSLRVGRGGNQPQHF.

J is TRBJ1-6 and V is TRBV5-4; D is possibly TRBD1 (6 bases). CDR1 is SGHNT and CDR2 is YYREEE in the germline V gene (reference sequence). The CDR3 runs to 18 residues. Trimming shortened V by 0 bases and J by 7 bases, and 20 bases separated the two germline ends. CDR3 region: CASSLEGSGGPWNSPLHF. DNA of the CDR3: TGTGCCAGCAGCTTGGAAGGTTCGGGGGGGCCGTGGAATTCACCCCTCCACTTT.

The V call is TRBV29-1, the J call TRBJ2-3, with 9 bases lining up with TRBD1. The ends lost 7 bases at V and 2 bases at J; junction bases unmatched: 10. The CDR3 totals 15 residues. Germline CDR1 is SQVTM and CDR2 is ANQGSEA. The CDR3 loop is CSGGGQGHSTDTQYF. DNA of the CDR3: TGCAGCGGGGGGGGACAGGGCCACTCCACAGATACGCAGTATTTT.

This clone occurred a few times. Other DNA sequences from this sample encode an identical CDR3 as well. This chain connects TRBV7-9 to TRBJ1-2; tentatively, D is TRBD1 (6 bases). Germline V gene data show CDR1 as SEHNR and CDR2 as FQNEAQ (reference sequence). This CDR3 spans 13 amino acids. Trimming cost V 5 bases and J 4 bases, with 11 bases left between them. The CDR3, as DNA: TGTGCCAGCAGCCCCGGACAGCTCTATGGCTACACCTTC. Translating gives CASSPGQLYGYTF.

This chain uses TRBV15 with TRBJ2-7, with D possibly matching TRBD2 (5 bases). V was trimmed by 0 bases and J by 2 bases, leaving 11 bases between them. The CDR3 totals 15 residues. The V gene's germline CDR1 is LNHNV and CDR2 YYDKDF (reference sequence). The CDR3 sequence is CATSRERGSPYEQYF. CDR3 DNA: TGTGCCACCAGCAGAGAACGGGGTTCGCCCTACGAGCAGTACTTC.